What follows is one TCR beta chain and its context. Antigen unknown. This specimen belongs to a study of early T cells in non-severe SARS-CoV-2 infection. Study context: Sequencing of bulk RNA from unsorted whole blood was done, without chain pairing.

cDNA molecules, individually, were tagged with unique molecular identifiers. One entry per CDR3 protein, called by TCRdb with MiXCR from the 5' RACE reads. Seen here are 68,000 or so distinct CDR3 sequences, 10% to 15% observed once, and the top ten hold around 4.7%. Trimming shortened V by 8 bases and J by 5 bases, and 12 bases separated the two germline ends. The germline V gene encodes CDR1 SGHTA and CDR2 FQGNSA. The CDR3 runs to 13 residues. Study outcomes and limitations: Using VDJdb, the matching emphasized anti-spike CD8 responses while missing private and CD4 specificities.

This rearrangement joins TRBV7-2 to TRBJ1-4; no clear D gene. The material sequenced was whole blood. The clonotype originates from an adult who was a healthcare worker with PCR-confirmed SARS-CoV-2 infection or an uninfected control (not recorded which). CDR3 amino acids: CASRRSLNEKLFF. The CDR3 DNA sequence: TGTGCCAGCCGCCGAAGCTTGAATGAAAAACTGTTTTTT. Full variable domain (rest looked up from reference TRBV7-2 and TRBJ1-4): GAGVSQSPSNKVTEKGKDVELRCDPISGHTALYWYRQSLGQGLEFLIYFQGNSAPDKSGLPSDRFSAERTGGSVSTLTIQRTQQEDSAVYLCASRRSLNEKLFFGSGTQLSVL.